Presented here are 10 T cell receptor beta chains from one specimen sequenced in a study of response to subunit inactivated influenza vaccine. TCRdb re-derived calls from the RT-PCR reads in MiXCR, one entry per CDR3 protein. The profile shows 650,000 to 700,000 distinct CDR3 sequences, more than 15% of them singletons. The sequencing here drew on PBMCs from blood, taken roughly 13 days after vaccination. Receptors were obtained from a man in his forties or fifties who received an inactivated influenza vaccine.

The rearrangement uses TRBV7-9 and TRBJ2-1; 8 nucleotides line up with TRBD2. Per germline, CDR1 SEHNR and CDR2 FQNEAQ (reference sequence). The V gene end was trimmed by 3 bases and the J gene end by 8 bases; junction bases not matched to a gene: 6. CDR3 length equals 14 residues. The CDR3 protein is CASSLSGGGDEQFF. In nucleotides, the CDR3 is TGTGCCAGCAGCTTGAGCGGGGGCGGGGATGAGCAGTTCTTC.

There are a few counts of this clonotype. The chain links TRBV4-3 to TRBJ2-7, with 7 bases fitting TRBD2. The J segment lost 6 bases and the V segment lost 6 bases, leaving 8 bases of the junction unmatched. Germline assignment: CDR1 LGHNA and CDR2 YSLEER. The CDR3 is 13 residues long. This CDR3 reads CASSRRSGGEQYF. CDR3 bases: TGCGCCAGCAGTCGTAGATCGGGGGGCGAGCAGTACTTC.

The CDR3 loop is CSARGGAHGYTF. CDR3 sequence (DNA): TGCAGTGCTAGAGGTGGGGCGCATGGCTACACCTTC. The genes are TRBV20-1 and TRBJ1-2; perhaps TRBD1 as D (5 bases). The CDR3 consists of 12 residues. Deletions cut 1 base from V and 6 bases from J, with 9 bases between. From germline, CDR1 is DFQATT and CDR2 SNEGSKA (reference sequence).

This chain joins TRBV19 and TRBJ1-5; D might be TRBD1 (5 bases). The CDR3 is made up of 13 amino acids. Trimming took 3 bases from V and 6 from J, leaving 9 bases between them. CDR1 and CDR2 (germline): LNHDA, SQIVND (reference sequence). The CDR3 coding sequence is TGTGCCAGTAGTATGAGGGGCAGTCAGCCCCAGCATTTT. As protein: CASSMRGSQPQHF.

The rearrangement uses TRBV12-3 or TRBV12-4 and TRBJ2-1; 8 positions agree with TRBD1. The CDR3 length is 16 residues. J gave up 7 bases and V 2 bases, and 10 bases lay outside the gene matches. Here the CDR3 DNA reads TGTGCCAGCAGTTTACCGAAAGAAAGGACAGGGAATGAGCAGTTCTTC. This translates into CASSLPKERTGNEQFF.

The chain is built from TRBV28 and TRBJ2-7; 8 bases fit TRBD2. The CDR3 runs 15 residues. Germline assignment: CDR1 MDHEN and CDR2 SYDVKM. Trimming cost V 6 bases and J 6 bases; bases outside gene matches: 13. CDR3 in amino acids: CASSVPSPGGGEQYF. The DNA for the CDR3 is TGTGCCAGCAGCGTCCCGTCTCCGGGAGGGGGCGAGCAGTACTTC.

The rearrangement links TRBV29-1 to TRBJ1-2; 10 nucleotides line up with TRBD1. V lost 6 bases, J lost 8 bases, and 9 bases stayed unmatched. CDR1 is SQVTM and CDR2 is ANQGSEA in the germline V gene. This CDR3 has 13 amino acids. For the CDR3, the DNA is TGCAGCGTCGAACCGGGACAGGGGCTCGGCTACACCTTC. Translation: CSVEPGQGLGYTF.

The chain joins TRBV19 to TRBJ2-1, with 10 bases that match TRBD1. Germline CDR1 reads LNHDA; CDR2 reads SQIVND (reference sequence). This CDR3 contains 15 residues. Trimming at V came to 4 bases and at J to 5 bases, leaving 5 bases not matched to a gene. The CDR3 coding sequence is TGTGCCAGTAGTACCCGACAGGGGGCTAACAATGAGCAGTTCTTC. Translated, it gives CASSTRQGANNEQFF. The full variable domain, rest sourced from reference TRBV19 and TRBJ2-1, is DGGITQSPKYLFRKEGQNVTLSCEQNLNHDAMYWYRQDPGQGLRLIYYSQIVNDFQKGDIAEGYSVSREKKESFPLTVTSAQKNPTAFYLCASSTRQGANNEQFFGPGTRLTVL.

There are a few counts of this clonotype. This CDR3 reads CAWSPSWMTANTGELFF. CDR3 DNA sequence: TGTGCCTGGAGCCCCTCCTGGATGACAGCGAACACCGGGGAGCTGTTTTTT. This sequence joins TRBV30 and TRBJ2-2; D might be TRBD1 (5 bases). The V and J ends lost 3 bases and 0 bases respectively, with 17 bases between them. The germline V gene has CDR1 GTSNPN and CDR2 SVGIG (reference sequence). The CDR3 totals 17 residues.

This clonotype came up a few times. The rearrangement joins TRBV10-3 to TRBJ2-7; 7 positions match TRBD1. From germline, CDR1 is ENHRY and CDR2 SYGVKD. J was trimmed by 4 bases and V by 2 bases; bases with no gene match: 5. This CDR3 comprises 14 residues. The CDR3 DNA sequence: TGTGCCATCAGTGAGACCGGGACAGAGTACGAGCAGTACTTC. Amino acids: CAISETGTEYEQYF.